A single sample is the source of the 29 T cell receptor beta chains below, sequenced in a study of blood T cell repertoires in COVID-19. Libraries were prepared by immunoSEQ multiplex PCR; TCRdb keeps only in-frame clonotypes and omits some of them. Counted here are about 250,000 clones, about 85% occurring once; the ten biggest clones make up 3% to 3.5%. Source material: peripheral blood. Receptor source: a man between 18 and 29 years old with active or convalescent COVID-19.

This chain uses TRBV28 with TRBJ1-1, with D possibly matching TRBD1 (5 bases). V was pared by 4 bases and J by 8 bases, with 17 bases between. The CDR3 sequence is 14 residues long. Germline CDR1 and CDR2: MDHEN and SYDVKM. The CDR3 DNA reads TGTGCCAGCAGTTGGGGAAGTAAGGGGAGGGAAGCTTTCTTT. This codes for CASSWGSKGREAFF.

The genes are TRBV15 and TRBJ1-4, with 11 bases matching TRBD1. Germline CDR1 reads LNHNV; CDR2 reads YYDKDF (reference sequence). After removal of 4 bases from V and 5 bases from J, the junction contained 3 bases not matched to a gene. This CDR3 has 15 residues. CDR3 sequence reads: CATSTRDRGNEKLFF. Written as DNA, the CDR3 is TGTGCCACCAGCACGAGGGACAGGGGGAATGAAAAACTGTTTTTT.

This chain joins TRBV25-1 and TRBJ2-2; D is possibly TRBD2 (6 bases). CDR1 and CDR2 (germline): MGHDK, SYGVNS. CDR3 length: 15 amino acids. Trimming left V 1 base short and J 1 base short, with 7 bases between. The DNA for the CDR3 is TGTGCCAGCAGTGAATTCGGGGGGAACACCGGGGAGCTGTTTTTT. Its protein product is CASSEFGGNTGELFF.

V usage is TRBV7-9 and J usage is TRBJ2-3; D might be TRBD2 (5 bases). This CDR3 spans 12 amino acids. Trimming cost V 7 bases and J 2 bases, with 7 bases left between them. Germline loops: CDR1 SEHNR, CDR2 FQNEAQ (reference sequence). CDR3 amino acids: CASTADTDTQYF. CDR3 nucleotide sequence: TGTGCCAGCACAGCGGACACAGATACGCAGTATTTT.

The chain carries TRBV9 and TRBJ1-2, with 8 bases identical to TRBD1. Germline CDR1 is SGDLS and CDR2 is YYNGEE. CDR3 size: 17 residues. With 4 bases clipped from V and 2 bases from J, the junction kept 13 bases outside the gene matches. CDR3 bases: TGTGCCAGCAGCAGCGGACAGGGCCCTACGGAGAACTATGGCTACACCTTC. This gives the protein CASSSGQGPTENYGYTF.

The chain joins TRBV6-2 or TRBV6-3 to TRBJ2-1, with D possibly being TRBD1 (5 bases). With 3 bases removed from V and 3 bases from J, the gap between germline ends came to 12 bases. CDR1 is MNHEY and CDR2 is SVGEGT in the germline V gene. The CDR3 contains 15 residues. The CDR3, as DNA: TGTGCCAGCAGTTATAGGGGATCAAACTACAATGAGCAGTTCTTC. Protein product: CASSYRGSNYNEQFF.

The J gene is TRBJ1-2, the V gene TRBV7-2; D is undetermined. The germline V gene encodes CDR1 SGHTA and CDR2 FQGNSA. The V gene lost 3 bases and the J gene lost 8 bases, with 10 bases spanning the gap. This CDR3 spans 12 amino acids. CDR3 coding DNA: TGTGCCAGCAGCTTTGCGGGTTGGGGCTACACCTTC. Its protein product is CASSFAGWGYTF.

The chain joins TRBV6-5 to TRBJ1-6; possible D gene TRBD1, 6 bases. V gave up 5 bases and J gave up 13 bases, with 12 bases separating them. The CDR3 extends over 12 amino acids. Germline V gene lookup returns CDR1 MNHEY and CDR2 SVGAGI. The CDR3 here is CASSQLGQPLHF. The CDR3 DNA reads TGTGCCAGCAGTCAACTTGGACAGCCCCTCCACTTT.

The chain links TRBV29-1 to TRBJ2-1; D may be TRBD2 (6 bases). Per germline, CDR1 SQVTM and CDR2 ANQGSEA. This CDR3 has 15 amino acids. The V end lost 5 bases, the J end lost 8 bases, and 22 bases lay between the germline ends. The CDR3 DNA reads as TGCAGCGTTACCAGCGGGCGAGGAGGGGTCGATGAGCAGTTCTTC. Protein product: CSVTSGRGGVDEQFF.

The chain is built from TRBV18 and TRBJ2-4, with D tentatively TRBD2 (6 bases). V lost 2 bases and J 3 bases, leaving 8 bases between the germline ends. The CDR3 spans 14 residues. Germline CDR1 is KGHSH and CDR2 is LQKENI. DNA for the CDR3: TGTGCCAGCTCACCAGGGACTGGCAAAAACATTCAGTACTTC. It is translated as CASSPGTGKNIQYF.

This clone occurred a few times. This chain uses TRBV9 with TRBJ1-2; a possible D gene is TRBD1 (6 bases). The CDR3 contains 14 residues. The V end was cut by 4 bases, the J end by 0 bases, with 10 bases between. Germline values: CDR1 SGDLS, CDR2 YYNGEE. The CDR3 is CASSPQGTNYGYTF. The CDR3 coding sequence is TGTGCCAGCAGCCCCCAGGGGACTAACTATGGCTACACCTTC.

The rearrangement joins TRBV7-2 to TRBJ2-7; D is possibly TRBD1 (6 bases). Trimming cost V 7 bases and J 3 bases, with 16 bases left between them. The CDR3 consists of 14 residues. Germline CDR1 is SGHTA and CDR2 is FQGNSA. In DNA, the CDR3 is TGTGCCAGCATCCCCGCCCCAGGGGACTACGAGCAGTACTTC. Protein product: CASIPAPGDYEQYF.

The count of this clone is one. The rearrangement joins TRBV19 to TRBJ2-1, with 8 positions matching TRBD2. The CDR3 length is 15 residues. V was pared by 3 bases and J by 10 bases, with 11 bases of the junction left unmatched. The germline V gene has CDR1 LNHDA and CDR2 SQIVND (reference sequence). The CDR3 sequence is CASSISLAGSGEQFF. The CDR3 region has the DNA TGTGCCAGTAGTATTTCTCTAGCGGGTTCTGGCGAGCAGTTCTTC.

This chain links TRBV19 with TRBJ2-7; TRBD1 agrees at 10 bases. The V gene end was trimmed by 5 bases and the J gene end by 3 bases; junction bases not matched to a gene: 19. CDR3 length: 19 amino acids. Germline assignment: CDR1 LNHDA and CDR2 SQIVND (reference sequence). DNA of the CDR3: TGTGCCAGTAGTGATAACCTGGGACAGGGGACGCGACCCTACTACGAGCAGTACTTC. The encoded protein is CASSDNLGQGTRPYYEQYF.

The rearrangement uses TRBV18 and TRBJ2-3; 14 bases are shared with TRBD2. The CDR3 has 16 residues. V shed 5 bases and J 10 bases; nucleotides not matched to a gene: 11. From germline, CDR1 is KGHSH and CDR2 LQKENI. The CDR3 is CASSSPGLAGDGAQYF. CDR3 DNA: TGTGCCAGCTCATCCCCGGGACTAGCGGGAGATGGGGCGCAGTATTTT.

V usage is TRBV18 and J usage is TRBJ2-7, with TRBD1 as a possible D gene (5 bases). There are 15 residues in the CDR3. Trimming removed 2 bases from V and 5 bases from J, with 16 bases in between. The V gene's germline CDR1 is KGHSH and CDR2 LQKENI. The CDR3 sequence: CASSPIEGALNEQYF. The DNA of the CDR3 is TGTGCCAGCTCACCAATTGAAGGGGCATTGAACGAGCAGTACTTC.

This CDR3 is CASSPLVGGYGYTF. The CDR3 coding sequence is TGTGCCAGCAGCCCCCTCGTGGGGGGATATGGCTACACCTTC. This sequence joins TRBV9 and TRBJ1-2; D is perhaps TRBD1 (5 bases). Germline V CDR1 and CDR2: SGDLS, YYNGEE. The CDR3 runs to 14 residues. V lost 4 bases to trimming and J lost 5 bases, with 15 bases between them.

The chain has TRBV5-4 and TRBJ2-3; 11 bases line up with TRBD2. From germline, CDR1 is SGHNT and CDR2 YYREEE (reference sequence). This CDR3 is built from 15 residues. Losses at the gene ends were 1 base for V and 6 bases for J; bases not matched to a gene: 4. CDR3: CASSLYLAGGDTQYF. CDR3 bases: TGTGCCAGCAGCTTGTATCTAGCGGGAGGCGATACGCAGTATTTT.

The CDR3 loop reads CASSLLAGGQQFF. The CDR3 DNA sequence: TGTGCCAGCAGCCTCTTGGCGGGGGGCCAGCAGTTCTTC. The genes are TRBV5-6 and TRBJ2-1; 8 bases line up with TRBD2. Trimming cost V 4 bases and J 11 bases; bases outside gene matches: 8. Germline V lookup: CDR1 SGHDT, CDR2 YYEEEE. This CDR3 has 13 residues.

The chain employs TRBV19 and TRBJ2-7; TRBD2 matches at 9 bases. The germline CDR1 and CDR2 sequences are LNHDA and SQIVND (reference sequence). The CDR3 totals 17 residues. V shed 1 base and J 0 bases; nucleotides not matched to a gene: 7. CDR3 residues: CASSIGVAGALSYEQYF. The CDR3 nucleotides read TGTGCCAGTAGTATAGGGGTAGCGGGAGCCCTCTCCTACGAGCAGTACTTC.

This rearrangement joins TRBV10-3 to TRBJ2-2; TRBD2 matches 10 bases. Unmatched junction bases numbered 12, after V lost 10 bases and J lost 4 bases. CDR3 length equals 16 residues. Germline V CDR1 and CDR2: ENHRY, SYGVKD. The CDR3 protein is CATSGAGGLGTGELFF. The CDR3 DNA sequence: TGTGCCACGAGCGGAGCGGGGGGGCTAGGCACCGGGGAGCTGTTTTTT.

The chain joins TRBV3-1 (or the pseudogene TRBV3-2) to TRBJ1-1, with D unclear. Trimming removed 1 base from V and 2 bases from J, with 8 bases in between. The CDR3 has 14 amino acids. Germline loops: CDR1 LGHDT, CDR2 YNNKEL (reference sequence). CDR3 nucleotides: TGTGCCAGCAGCCAAGTGTTGCGAAACACTGAAGCTTTCTTT. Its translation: CASSQVLRNTEAFF.

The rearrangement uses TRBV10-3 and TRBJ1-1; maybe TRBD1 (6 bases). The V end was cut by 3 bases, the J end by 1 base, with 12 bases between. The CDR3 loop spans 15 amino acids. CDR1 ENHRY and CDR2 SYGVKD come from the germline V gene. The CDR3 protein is CAISDPQGKNTEAFF. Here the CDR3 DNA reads TGTGCCATCAGTGACCCACAGGGCAAGAACACTGAAGCTTTCTTT.

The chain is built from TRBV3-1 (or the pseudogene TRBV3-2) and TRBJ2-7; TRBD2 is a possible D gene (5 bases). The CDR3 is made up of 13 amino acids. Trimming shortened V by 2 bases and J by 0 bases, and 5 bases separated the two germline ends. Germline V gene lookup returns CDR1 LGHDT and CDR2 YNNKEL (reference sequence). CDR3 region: CASSQRGSYEQYF. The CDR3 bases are TGTGCCAGCAGCCAACGGGGCTCCTACGAGCAGTACTTC.

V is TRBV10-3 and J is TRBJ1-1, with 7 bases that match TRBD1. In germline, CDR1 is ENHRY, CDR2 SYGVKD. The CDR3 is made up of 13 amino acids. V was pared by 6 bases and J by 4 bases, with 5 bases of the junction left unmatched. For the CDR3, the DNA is TGTGCCATCAGCCGACAGGGTAGCACTGAAGCTTTCTTT. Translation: CAISRQGSTEAFF.

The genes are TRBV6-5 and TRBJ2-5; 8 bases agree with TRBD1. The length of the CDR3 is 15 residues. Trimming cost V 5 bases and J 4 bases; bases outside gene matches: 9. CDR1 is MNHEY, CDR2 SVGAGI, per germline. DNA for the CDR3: TGTGCCAGCAGTACCCAGACAGGGGTCCGAGAGACCCAGTACTTC. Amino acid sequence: CASSTQTGVRETQYF.

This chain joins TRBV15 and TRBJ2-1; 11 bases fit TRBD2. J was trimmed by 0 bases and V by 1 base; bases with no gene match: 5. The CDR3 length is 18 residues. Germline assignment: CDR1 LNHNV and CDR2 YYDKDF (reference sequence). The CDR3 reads CATSRAGTSGFSYNEQFF. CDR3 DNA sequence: TGTGCCACCAGCAGAGCAGGGACTAGCGGATTCTCCTACAATGAGCAGTTCTTC.

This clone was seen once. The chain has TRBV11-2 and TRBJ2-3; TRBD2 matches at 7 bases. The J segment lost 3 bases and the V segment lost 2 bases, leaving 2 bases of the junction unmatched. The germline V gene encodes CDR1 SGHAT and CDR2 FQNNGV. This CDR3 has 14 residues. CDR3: CASSLYGGTDTQYF. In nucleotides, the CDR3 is TGTGCCAGCAGCTTATACGGGGGGACAGATACGCAGTATTTT.

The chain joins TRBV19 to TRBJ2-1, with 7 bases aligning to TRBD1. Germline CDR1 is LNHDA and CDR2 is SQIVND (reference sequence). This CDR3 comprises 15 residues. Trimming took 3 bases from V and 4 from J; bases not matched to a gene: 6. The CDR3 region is CASSIPGQFYNEQFF. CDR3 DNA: TGTGCCAGTAGTATCCCGGGACAGTTTTACAATGAGCAGTTCTTC.